This T cell receptor beta chain originates from a study of post-analysis software for immune sequencing data (dated by TCRdb to between 2014 and 2017). Regarding the research as a whole: Relapsing-remitting, secondary progressive and progressive-relapsing multiple sclerosis were recorded as disease courses, and subtype annotation was lacking for some patients. Patient repertoires were compared against roughly 10 previously published healthy control repertoires from donors aged about 6 to 27 years. A subset of samples was prepared in parallel using single-end sample barcoding, then pooled and co-amplified after Illumina adapter ligation. General study outcomes and caveats: When samples were clustered directly using the F measure, samples prepared in the same batch co-clustered strongly, which prompted a batch-effect correction. Significantly higher frequencies in patients than in controls were found for several TRBV segments, including TRBV5-6, TRBV5-1 and TRBV20-1. Normalized Chao1 diversity was significantly lower in multiple sclerosis patients than controls, suggesting substantial peripheral T-cell clonal expansion. The control group was slightly older than the multiple sclerosis patient group.

Library preparation was by PCR. Sequenced using an Illumina HiSeq 2500. Unique molecular identifiers were incorporated into TCR beta cDNA libraries to reduce PCR and sequencing biases. Some 500,000 cDNA molecules were obtained for every 1 to 10 million input T cells, so each molecule roughly corresponded to one T cell. The same protocol used for the earlier healthy control dataset was applied to prepare and sequence the patient libraries. Samples belonging to the same batch were prepared together, multiplexed and sequenced on a shared HiSeq lane. Per the source publication's procedure: Raw barcoded reads were processed with MIGEC, discarding single-read molecular identifier groups before consensus assembly and CDR3 extraction. Clonotype tables were post-analysed with VDJtools, and diversity was normalized by down-sampling all datasets to the smallest sample size. In repertoire overlap clustering, CDR3 amino acid sequences, but not nucleotide sequences, were matched to correct batch-related cross-sample contamination. In TCRdb, the public reads were trimmed at Q25 with fastp and aligned with MiXCR, with productive beta chains retained. Identical CDR3 protein sequences are pooled into one entry, listed with their most common genes and DNA. TCRdb, not the authors, supplied the V and J calls. The sample contains 380,000 or so distinct CDR3 sequences, 30% to 45% of them found a single time. Of the sample, around 15% falls within the top ten clones.

This clonotype showed up just a few times. Its antigen remains undetermined. Nothing much larger sits one base from this clone, and base qualities are not available. TCR beta repertoires were profiled from peripheral blood of 10 to 15 young patients with multiple sclerosis to demonstrate the VDJtools post-analysis software. The multiple sclerosis patients were children and adolescents between roughly 6 and 16 years of age. The trim is 10 bases for V and 4 bases for J, with a gap of 13 bases between the germline ends. From cysteine to phenylalanine, the CDR3 is 12 amino acids long. Kept here is only the CDR3 DNA, which spans 36 bases and is read in frame from base 1. Reading the germline V gene gives CDR1 MDHEN and CDR2 SYDVKM.

The V and J genes are TRBV28 and TRBJ1-1, with no D gene named confidently. This TCR was recovered from a girl under 18 with multiple sclerosis. Source material: blood. The CDR3 sequence is CATPRDGTEAFF. The DNA sequence reads TGTGCCACCCCCCGGGATGGCACTGAAGCTTTCTTT.